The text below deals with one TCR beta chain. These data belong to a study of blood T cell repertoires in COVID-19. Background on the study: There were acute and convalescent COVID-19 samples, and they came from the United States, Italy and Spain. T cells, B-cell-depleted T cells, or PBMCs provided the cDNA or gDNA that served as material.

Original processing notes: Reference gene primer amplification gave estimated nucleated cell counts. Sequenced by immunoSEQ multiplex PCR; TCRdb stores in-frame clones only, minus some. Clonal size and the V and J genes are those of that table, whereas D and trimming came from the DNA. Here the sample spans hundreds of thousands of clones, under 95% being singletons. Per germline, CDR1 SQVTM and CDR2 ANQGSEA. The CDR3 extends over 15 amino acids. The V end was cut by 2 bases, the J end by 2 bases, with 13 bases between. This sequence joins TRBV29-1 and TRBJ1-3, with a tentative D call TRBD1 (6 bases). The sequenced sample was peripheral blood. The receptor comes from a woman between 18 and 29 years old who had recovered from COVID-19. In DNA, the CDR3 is TGCAGCGTTGAACCCCGACAGGTCGCTGGAAACACCATATATTTT. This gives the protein CSVEPRQVAGNTIYF.